The 20 T cell receptor beta chains given below trace back to one sample, sequenced in a study of blood T cells in healthy people across ages (dated by TCRdb to between 2014 and 2016). Library preparation was by 5' RACE. The sample was run on an Illumina HiSeq 2500. A second roughly 6 to 12 cycle PCR used a sample-barcoded 5' primer and a J-beta primer mix. TCRdb cleaned the public reads at Q25 with fastp, built clones with MiXCR and kept in-frame beta chains. Records with the same CDR3 protein are collapsed into one entry carrying the most frequent genes and DNA. The sample records 1.5 million to 2 million distinct CDR3 sequences, around half of which are singletons. Over 2% of the sample is taken by the ten largest. The sequenced sample was blood. These receptors came from a woman in her forties in good health.

The rearrangement uses TRBV7-9 and TRBJ2-1, with D possibly being TRBD1 or TRBD2 (5 bases each). CDR3 length equals 17 residues. V shed 2 bases and J shed 2 bases, with 16 bases lying between them. The V gene's germline CDR1 is SEHNR and CDR2 FQNEAQ (reference sequence). The CDR3 DNA is TGTGCCAGCAGCTTACTTTCCGGGACCAAAACCTACAATGAGCAGTTCTTC. Its translation: CASSLLSGTKTYNEQFF. Supplemented by reference TRBV7-9 and TRBJ2-1, the full variable domain reads DTGVSQNPRHKITKRGQNVTFRCDPISEHNRLYWYRQTLGQGPEFLTYFQNEAQLEKSRLLSDRFSAERPKGSFSTLEIQRTEQGDSAMYLCASSLLSGTKTYNEQFFGPGTRLTVL.

This clonotype is a singleton in its sample. CDR3 residues: CASSPTRVGNYGYTF. CDR3 sequence (DNA): TGCGCCAGCAGCCCCACCCGTGTGGGGAACTATGGCTACACCTTC. The chain joins TRBV4-3 to TRBJ1-2; D gene uncertain. The V end lost 4 bases, the J end lost 2 bases, and 14 bases lay between the germline ends. From germline, CDR1 is LGHNA and CDR2 YSLEER. The CDR3 is 15 residues long.

This clonotype showed up just once. The chain joins TRBV28 to TRBJ2-5, with TRBD1 matching 11 bases. CDR3 size: 19 residues. The junction had 17 bases not matched to a gene; V was cut back by 6 bases and J by 2 bases. Germline CDR1 reads MDHEN; CDR2 reads SYDVKM. CDR3 sequence: CASRRRAGTGGPGQETQYF. The CDR3 bases are TGTGCCAGCAGAAGGAGAGCCGGGACAGGGGGTCCAGGGCAAGAGACCCAGTACTTC.

The chain is built from TRBV5-6 and TRBJ2-7; 11 bases agree with TRBD1. The J call is uncertain, as TRBJ2-4 better fits the DNA end. This CDR3 is 16 amino acids long. Germline V gene lookup returns CDR1 SGHDT and CDR2 YYEEEE. The CDR3 DNA reads as TGTGCCAGCAGCCTAACAGGACAGGGGGCGGAAAACATTCAGTACTTC. Protein: CASSLTGQGAENIQYF.

This clonotype has only a few counts. For the CDR3, the DNA is TGCAGTGCTAGAGTTCCGGGGAGCTTTACTAACTATGGCTACACCTTC. This codes for CSARVPGSFTNYGYTF. This chain links TRBV20-1 with TRBJ1-2; D is unclear. The CDR3 has 16 amino acids. The germline V gene encodes CDR1 DFQATT and CDR2 SNEGSKA (reference sequence). With 1 base removed from V and 0 bases from J, the gap between germline ends came to 15 bases.

This clonotype was seen only a few times. This sequence joins TRBV29-1 and TRBJ2-6, with D perhaps matching TRBD1 (5 bases). The CDR3 extends over 16 amino acids. The V gene lost 4 bases and the J gene lost 1 base, with 14 bases spanning the gap. From germline, CDR1 is SQVTM and CDR2 ANQGSEA. The CDR3 DNA reads TGCAGCGTTGTGGTAGGGGCCGGGTCTGGGGCCAACGTCCTGACTTTC. Its protein is CSVVVGAGSGANVLTF.

The chain is built from TRBV27 and TRBJ2-7, with D maybe TRBD1 (6 bases). The CDR3 runs to 15 residues. CDR1 and CDR2 (germline): MNHEY, SMNVEV (reference sequence). V lost 4 bases, J lost 2 bases, and 15 bases lay in between. The CDR3 is CASSSLGQFAYEQYF. The CDR3 region has the DNA TGTGCCAGCAGTTCCTTAGGACAGTTTGCCTACGAGCAGTACTTC.

The chain is built from TRBV11-2 and TRBJ2-4, with 7 positions matching TRBD2. The end of the DNA fits TRBJ2-5 better, so the J call may be wrong. Germline lookup yields CDR1 SGHAT and CDR2 FQNNGV. The CDR3 contains 15 residues. CDR3 DNA sequence: TGTGCCAGCAGCCCTAGGTGGAGCGGGGAAGGGACCCAGTACTTC. Translating gives CASSPRWSGEGTQYF.

Ten or more counts support this clonotype. The rearrangement joins TRBV13 to TRBJ2-5; 13 bases map to TRBD2. After removal of 4 bases from V and 1 base from J, the junction contained 3 bases not matched to a gene. Germline loops: CDR1 PRHDT, CDR2 FYEKMQ (reference sequence). The CDR3 sequence is 16 residues long. CDR3 nucleotides: TGTGCCAGCAGCTCTGGACTAGCGGGGGCCCAAGAGACCCAGTACTTC. As protein: CASSSGLAGAQETQYF.

This clonotype was seen only once. This sequence joins TRBV6-1 and TRBJ2-5; no definite D call. The CDR3 is 13 residues long. Trimming cost V 7 bases and J 11 bases, with 20 bases left between them. CDR1 is MNHNS, CDR2 SASEGT, per germline. The CDR3 spells CASTEDGFTEQYF. CDR3 bases: TGTGCCAGCACCGAGGACGGGTTCACGGAGCAGTACTTC.

The chain's CDR3 is CASSKGDVTDTQYF. The CDR3 bases are TGTGCCAGCAGCAAAGGGGATGTGACAGATACGCAGTATTTT. This chain connects TRBV2 to TRBJ2-3; D possibly corresponds to TRBD1 (5 bases). Germline CDR1 and CDR2: SNHLY and FYNNEI. Between the trimmed V and J ends, which lost 6 bases and 3 bases, there was a span of 13 bases. The length of the CDR3 is 14 residues. Variable domain in full (rest from reference TRBV2 and TRBJ2-3): EPEVTQTPSHQVTQMGQEVILRCVPISNHLYFYWYRQILGQKVEFLVSFYNNEISEKSEIFDDQFSVERPDGSNFTLKIRSTKLEDSAMYFCASSKGDVTDTQYFGPGTRLTVL.

This chain links TRBV6-1 with TRBJ1-2; D gene ambiguous. The CDR3 extends over 19 amino acids. V lost 6 bases and J 1 base, leaving 27 bases between the germline ends. Looked up from germline, CDR1 is MNHNS and CDR2 is SASEGT. CDR3 sequence: CASSPQAPGAQKSNYGYTF. CDR3 sequence (DNA): TGTGCCAGCAGCCCTCAAGCCCCGGGAGCCCAGAAGAGTAACTATGGCTACACCTTC.

With respect to this clonotype: A read error is possible here, since a much larger clone lies one base away. The V gene is TRBV10-3, the J gene TRBJ1-2; D gene uncertain. The V end lost 11 bases, the J end lost 2 bases, and 12 bases lay between the germline ends. The germline V gene encodes CDR1 ENHRY and CDR2 SYGVKD. The CDR3 extends over 12 amino acids. The CDR3 sequence is CAAEESNYGYTF. CDR3 nucleotides: TGTGCCGCGGAGGAGTCCAACTATGGCTACACCTTC.

The sample holds a few counts of this clonotype. The rearrangement uses TRBV24-1 and TRBJ2-1, with TRBD2 matching 8 bases. The CDR3 consists of 16 residues. The germline CDR1 and CDR2 sequences are KGHDR and SFDVKD. V gave up 4 bases and J gave up 8 bases; unmatched junction bases: 12. The CDR3 nucleotides are TGTGCCACCAGTGAGATTGGAGTCGGGGGGGGGTATGAGCAGTTCTTC. Amino acid sequence: CATSEIGVGGGYEQFF.

This clonotype was seen a handful of times. The chain has TRBV5-1 and TRBJ2-1; 7 nucleotides match TRBD2. Germline V gene data show CDR1 as SGHRS and CDR2 as YFSETQ. The CDR3 loop spans 12 amino acids. J was trimmed by 12 bases and V by 3 bases; bases with no gene match: 6. CDR3 sequence: CASSSEGLLQFF. CDR3 bases: TGCGCCAGCAGCTCGGAGGGACTATTGCAGTTCTTC.

V and J are TRBV6-2 or TRBV6-3 and TRBJ2-4; perhaps TRBD1 as D (5 bases). The V end was cut by 2 bases, the J end by 0 bases, with 8 bases between. The CDR3 has 15 residues. Germline values: CDR1 MNHEY, CDR2 SVGEGT. CDR3 DNA: TGTGCCAGCAGTTACGGACAATTAGCCAAAAACATTCAGTACTTC. It translates to CASSYGQLAKNIQYF.

This clonotype was seen only a few times. V and J are TRBV12-3 or TRBV12-4 and TRBJ1-2; 12 bases fit TRBD1. The CDR3 contains 16 residues. Unmatched junction bases numbered 4, after V lost 4 bases and J lost 1 base. The CDR3 here is CASSSGQGASNYGYTF. The DNA of the CDR3 is TGTGCCAGCAGTTCGGGACAGGGGGCGAGTAACTATGGCTACACCTTC.

In this sample, this clonotype turned up a few times. The chain has TRBV6-5 and TRBJ2-1; 9 nucleotides match TRBD2. The CDR3 loop spans 15 amino acids. Germline V CDR1 and CDR2: MNHEY, SVGAGI. With 4 bases clipped from V and 8 bases from J, the junction kept 9 bases outside the gene matches. In DNA, the CDR3 is TGTGCCAGCAGTTTTGGCGGGGGGGCCAGGGATGAGCAGTTCTTC. This gives the protein CASSFGGGARDEQFF.

The chain is built from TRBV2 and TRBJ2-3, with D hard to call. The CDR3 runs to 15 residues. From germline, CDR1 is SNHLY and CDR2 FYNNEI. V dropped 5 bases and J dropped 1 base, with 13 bases sitting between them. The CDR3 is CASSPTIGGTDTQYF. CDR3 nucleotides: TGTGCCAGCAGTCCTACTATCGGCGGCACAGATACGCAGTATTTT.

The gene calls are TRBV24-1 and TRBJ2-5; D possibly corresponds to TRBD1 (6 bases). Trimming pared 5 bases from V and 1 base from J, leaving 10 bases between. The CDR3 covers 14 residues. Per the germline V gene, CDR1 is KGHDR and CDR2 is SFDVKD. For the CDR3, the DNA is TGTGCCACCAGTGCACCAGGGGCCCAAGAGACCCAGTACTTC. As protein: CATSAPGAQETQYF.